This T cell receptor beta chain derives from a study of shared T cell receptors in the human thymus (dated by TCRdb to 2020 to 2023). About the study as a whole: The study investigated the way shared, self-reactive T-cell receptor alpha chains are produced in the human thymus.

V and J are truncated by 0 bases and 6 bases respectively, leaving an intervening sequence of 13 bases. CDR1 and CDR2 (SGHRS, YFSETQ) derive from the germline V gene. The CDR3 measures 15 amino acids from cysteine to phenylalanine. Of all the DNA, just the CDR3 is kept, 45 bases in frame from base 1. Libraries were made using the immunoSEQ multiplex PCR assay. In TCRdb, the immuneACCESS table is reduced to in-frame sequences with V and J assigned. These tables do not hold every clone; where another copy was compared, an unresolved V gene accounts for under half, and the others remain unexplained. This sample comprises roughly 410,000 clones, 85% to 95% of them detected only once. The ten biggest clones cover roughly 0.021% of the sample. Regarding this clone: Its cognate antigen has yet to be identified. The record has no base qualities; no much larger clone is one base away.

This chain joins TRBV5-1 to TRBJ2-4; the D region possibly corresponds to TRBD2 (6 bases align). The TCR originated in a human donor. Sequenced sample: thymocytes. The CDR3 is CASSLASGVLNIQYF. The DNA sequence reads TGCGCCAGCAGCTTGGCCTCGGGAGTCTTAAACATTCAGTACTTC.